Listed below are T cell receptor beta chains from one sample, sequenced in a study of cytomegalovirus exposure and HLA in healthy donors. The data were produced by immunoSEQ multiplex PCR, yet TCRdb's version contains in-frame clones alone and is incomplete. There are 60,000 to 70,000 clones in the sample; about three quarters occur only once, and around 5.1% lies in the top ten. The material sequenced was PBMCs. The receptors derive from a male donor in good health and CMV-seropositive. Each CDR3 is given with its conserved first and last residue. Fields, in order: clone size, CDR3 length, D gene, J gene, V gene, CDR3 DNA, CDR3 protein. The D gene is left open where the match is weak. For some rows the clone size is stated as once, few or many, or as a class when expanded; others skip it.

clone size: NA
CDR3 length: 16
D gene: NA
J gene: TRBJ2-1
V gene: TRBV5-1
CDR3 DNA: TGCGCCAGTCGAGGGGCGGCAGGGGATACTTACAATGAGCAGTTCTTC
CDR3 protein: CASRGAAGDTYNEQFF

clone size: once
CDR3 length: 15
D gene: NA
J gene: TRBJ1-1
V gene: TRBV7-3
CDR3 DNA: TGTGCCAGCAGCTTAACGTATGACAGGAACACTGAAGCTTTCTTT
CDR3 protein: CASSLTYDRNTEAFF

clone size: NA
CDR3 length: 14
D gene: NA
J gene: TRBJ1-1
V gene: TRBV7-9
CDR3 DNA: TGTGCCAGCAGCCCAAGGACTTCGGGGACTGAAGCTTTCTTT
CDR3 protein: CASSPRTSGTEAFF

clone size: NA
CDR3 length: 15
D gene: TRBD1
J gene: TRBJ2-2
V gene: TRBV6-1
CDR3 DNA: TGTGCCAGCATTAGGGACAGGGGGAACACCGGGGAGCTGTTTTTT
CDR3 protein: CASIRDRGNTGELFF

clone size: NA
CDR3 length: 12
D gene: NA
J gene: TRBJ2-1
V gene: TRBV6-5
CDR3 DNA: TGTGCCAGCAGCTGGGCCGGCAATGAGCAGTTCTTC
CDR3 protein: CASSWAGNEQFF

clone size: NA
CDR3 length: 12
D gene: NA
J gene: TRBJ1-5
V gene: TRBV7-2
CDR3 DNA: TGTGCCAGCAGCTTAGGGGCTCAGCCCCAGCATTTT
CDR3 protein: CASSLGAQPQHF

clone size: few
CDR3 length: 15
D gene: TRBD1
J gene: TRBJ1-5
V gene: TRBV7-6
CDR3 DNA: TGTGCCAGCAGCTCCGGGACAGGGGGTGCTCAACCCCAGCATTTT
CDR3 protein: CASSSGTGGAQPQHF

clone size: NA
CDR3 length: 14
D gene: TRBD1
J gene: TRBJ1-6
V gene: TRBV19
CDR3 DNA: TGTGCCAGTCACGGACAGGGGCAAAATTCACCCCTCCACTTT
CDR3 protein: CASHGQGQNSPLHF

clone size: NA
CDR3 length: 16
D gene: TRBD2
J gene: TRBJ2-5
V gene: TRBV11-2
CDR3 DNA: TGTGCCAGCAGCGGGTCACTAGCGGGGGGTCGGGGGACCCAGTACTTC
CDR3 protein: CASSGSLAGGRGTQYF

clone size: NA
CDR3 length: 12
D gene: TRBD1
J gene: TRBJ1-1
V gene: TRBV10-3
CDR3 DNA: TGTGCCATCGGCACAGGGGCCACTGAAGCTTTCTTT
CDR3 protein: CAIGTGATEAFF

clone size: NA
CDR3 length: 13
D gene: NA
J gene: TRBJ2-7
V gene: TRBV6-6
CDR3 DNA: TGTGCCAGCAGCCGTGGGCCCAACCACGAGCAGTACTTC
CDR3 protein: CASSRGPNHEQYF

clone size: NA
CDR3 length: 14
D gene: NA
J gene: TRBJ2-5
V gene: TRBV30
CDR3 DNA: TGTGCCTGGAGTCCCACGGTTAACCAAGAGACCCAGTACTTC
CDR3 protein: CAWSPTVNQETQYF

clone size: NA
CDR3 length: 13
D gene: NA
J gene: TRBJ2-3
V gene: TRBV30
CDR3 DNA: TGTGCCTGGAGTGTCAGTAGCACAGATACGCAGTATTTT
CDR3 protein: CAWSVSSTDTQYF

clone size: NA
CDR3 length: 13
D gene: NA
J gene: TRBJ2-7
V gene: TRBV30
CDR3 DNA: TGTGCCTGGAGTGTGACAGGCGACACGGGGCAGTACTTC
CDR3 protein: CAWSVTGDTGQYF

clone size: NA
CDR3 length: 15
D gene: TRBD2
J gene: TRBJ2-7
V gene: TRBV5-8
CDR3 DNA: TGTGCCAGCAGCGCCCGACTAGCGGCCTTAGGCGAGCAGTACTTC
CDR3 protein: CASSARLAALGEQYF

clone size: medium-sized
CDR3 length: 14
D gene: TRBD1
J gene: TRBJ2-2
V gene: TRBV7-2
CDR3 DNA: TGTGCCAGCACTGGACAGGGGGCGCCGGGGGAGCTGTTTTTT
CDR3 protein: CASTGQGAPGELFF

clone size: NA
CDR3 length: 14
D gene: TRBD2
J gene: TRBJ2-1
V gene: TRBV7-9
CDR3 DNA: TGTGCCAGCAGCTTAGGCGGGGGGAACAATGAGCAGTTCTTC
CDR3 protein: CASSLGGGNNEQFF

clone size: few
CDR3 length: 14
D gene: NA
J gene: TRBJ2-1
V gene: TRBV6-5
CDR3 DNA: TGTGCCAGCAGTTACGGGGGCCTGCACCATGAGCAGTTCTTC
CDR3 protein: CASSYGGLHHEQFF

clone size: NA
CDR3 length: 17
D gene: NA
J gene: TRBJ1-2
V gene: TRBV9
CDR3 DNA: TGTGCCAGCAGCGAGGGGATTGGCCCGACCGCTAACTATGGCTACACCTTC
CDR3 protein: CASSEGIGPTANYGYTF

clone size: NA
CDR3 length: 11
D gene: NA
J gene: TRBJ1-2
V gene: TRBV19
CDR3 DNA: TGTGCCAGTAGGGGGCTAGGAGGCTACACCTTC
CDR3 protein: CASRGLGGYTF

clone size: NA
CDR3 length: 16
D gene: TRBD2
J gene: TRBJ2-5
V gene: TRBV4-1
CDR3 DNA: TGCGCCAGCAGCCAAGATACACTAGCGGGGATTGAGACCCAGTACTTC
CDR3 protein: CASSQDTLAGIETQYF

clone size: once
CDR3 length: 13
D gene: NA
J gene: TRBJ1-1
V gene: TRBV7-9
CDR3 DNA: TGTGCCAGCATTCTGGCAGGGAACACTGAAGCTTTCTTT
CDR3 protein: CASILAGNTEAFF

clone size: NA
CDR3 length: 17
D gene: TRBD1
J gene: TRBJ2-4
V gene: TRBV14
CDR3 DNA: TGTGCCAGCAGCCAAGAGGGCCAGGGGGTCGCCAAAAACATTCAGTACTTC
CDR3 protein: CASSQEGQGVAKNIQYF

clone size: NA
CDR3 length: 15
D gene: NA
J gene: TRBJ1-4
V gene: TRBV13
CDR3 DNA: TGTGCCAGCAGCTTAACAGGGACCAGCAATGAAAAACTGTTTTTT
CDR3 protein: CASSLTGTSNEKLFF

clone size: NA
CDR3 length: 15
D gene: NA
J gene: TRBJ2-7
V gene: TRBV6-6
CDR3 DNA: TGTGCCAGCAGTTATTCGGACAGTTCCTCCTACGAGCAGTACTTC
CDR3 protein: CASSYSDSSSYEQYF

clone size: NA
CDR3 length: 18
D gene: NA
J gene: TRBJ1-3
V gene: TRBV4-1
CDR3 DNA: TGCGCCAGCAGCCTTGAAGCTACAGGGTGGGAATCTGGAAACACCATATATTTT
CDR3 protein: CASSLEATGWESGNTIYF

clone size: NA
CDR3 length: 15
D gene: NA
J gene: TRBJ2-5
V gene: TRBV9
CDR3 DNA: TGTGCCAGCAGCGTAGACCCCTCTAGAGCACAGACCCAGTACTTC
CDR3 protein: CASSVDPSRAQTQYF

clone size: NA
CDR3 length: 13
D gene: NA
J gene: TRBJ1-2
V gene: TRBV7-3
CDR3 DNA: TGTGCCAGCAGCTTAGGGAAGGGGGATGGCTACACCTTC
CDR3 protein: CASSLGKGDGYTF

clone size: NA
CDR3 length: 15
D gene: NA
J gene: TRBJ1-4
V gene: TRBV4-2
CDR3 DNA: TGTGCCAGCAGTCCTTACGGGTCCACTGTTGAAAAACTGTTTTTT
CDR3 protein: CASSPYGSTVEKLFF

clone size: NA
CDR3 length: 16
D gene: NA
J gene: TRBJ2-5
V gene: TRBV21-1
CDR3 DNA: TGTGCCAGCAGCAACCCTCCTAGCGGGGTCCGGGAGACCCAGTACTTC
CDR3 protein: CASSNPPSGVRETQYF

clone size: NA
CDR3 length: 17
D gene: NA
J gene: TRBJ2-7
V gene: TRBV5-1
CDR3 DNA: TGCGCCAGCAGCTCGATCCCGTCGGGGATTAGCTCCTACGAGCAGTACTTC
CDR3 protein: CASSSIPSGISSYEQYF

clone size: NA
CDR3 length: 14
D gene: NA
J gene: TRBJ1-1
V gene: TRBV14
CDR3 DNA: TGTGCCAGCGCGCGGCCCGGGATGAACACTGAAGCTTTCTTT
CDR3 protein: CASARPGMNTEAFF

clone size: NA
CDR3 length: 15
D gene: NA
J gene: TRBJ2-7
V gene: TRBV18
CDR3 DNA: TGTGCCAGCTCACCACCCCTAGCAAAACCCTACGAGCAGTACTTC
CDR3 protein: CASSPPLAKPYEQYF

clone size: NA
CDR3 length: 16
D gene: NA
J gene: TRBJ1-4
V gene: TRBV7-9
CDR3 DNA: TGTGCCAGCAGCTTAGGACAGTCGGCAACTAATGAAAAACTGTTTTTT
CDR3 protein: CASSLGQSATNEKLFF

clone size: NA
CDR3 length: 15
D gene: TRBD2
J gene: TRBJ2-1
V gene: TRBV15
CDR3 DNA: TGTGCCACCAGCAGCCATGCGGGGGGCTACAATGAGCAGTTCTTC
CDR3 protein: CATSSHAGGYNEQFF

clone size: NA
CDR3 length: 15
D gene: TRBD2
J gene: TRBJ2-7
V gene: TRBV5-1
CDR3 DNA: TGCGCCAGCAGCCTAACAGCGGGGGGGACCTACGAGCAGTACTTC
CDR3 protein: CASSLTAGGTYEQYF

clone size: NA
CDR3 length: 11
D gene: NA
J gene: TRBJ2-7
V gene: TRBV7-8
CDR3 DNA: TGTGCCAGCAGCGCTGCAGACGAGCAGTACTTC
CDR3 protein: CASSAADEQYF

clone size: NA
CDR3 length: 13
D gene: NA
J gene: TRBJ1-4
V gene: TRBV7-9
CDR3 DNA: TGTGCCGCAAAATGGACAGTTAATGAAAAACTGTTTTTT
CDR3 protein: CAAKWTVNEKLFF

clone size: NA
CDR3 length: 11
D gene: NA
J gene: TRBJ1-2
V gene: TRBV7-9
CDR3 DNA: TGTGCCAGCGGCGGGTACTATGGCTACACCTTC
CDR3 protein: CASGGYYGYTF

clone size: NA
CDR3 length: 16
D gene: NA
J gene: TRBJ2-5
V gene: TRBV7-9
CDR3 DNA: TGTGCCAGCAGCAATAAATATACAGGCAGTATACAGACCCAGTACTTC
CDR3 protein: CASSNKYTGSIQTQYF